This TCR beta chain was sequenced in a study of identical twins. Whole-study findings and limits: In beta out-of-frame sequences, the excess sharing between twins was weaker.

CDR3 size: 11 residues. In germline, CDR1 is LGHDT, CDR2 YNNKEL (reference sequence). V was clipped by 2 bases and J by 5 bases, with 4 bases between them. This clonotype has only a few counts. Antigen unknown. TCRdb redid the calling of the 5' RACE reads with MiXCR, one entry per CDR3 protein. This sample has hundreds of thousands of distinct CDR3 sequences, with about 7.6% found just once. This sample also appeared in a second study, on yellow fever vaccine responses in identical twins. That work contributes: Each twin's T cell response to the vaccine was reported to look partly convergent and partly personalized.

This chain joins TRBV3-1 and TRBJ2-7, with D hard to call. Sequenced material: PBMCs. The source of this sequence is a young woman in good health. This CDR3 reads CASSQRHEQYF. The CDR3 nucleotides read TGTGCCAGCAGCCAAAGACACGAGCAGTACTTC.